This T cell receptor beta chain was obtained from a study of blood T cell repertoires in COVID-19 (dated by TCRdb to about 2020). Background on the whole study: The collaborator samples originated in the United States, Italy and Spain and spanned the acute and convalescent phases of COVID-19. The prospective study material was composed of cDNA or gDNA derived from T cells, B-cell-depleted T cells, or PBMCs. Subjects who had been exposed to COVID-19, were actively infected with it, or had recovered from it provided the deeply sampled blood TCRbeta repertoires that made up the dataset. The repertoires were released in a freely available public database meant as a resource for research on the immune response to SARS-CoV-2. Samples came from the ongoing ImmuneRACE study (first 160 participants) plus 1,254 subjects from 6 global collaborators. The sample metadata nearly always contained a de-identified subject ID, COVID-19 status, age in years and sex. Where available, HLA class I and class II types were taken from metadata supplied by the sample provider and were not determined by assay-based typing. Study-wide conclusions, independent of this receptor: How much clinical and demographic metadata was included differed by source and by participant, and the metadata was provided uncurated.

For this chain, trimming is 5 bases at the V end and 4 bases at the J end, and the number of junction bases without a gene match is 9. CDR3 length: 15 amino acids, cysteine to phenylalanine. Only the CDR3 part of the read is kept: 45 bases, read in frame from the first base. CDR1 and CDR2 were assigned from the germline V gene as MDHEN and SYDVKM. Collaborating institutions collected whole blood in K2EDTA tubes following their own protocols. For TCRbeta analysis, collaborators shipped samples as frozen whole blood, isolated PBMCs, or DNA extracted from either of those sample types. In this sample, this clone turned up once. The antigen it binds to is not known. No qualities accompany the bases; no much larger clone lies one base away. TCRbeta CDR3 regions were amplified from genomic DNA by means of the immunoSEQ Assay, a bias-controlled multiplex PCR. Per the original workflow: Within the assay, amplification of reference gene primers was used to estimate how many nucleated cells each sample contained. To quantify the absolute abundance of each unique TCRbeta CDR3 rearrangement, sequence reads were collapsed and filtered. Productive Simpson clonality was computed per sample as the square root of Simpson's diversity index over productive rearrangements. This immuneACCESS table, as held by TCRdb, lists in-frame sequences with V and J called but not all clones. Of the missing ones, under half trace to an unresolved V gene in checked studies; the others have no known cause. For V, J and clone size, that table is used; D and trimming come from the DNA. A total of some 120,000 clones appear in this sample, about 81% of them only once. The ten largest account for around 4% of the sample.

This clonotype was sampled from a woman between 50 and 59 years old with acute or convalescent COVID-19. The sample comprised peripheral blood. The rearrangement combines TRBV28 with TRBJ2-5; 8 bases in between match TRBD1. In nucleotides, the sequence is TGTGCCAGCAGTCCCAGGGGGCGCGGAGGAGAGACCCAGTACTTC. Translated, this is CASSPRGRGGETQYF.